The 25 T cell receptor beta chains reported below all come from one sample, sequenced in a study of lung T cells in sarcoidosis with Löfgren's syndrome. Each CDR3 protein gets one entry after TCRdb re-called the reads with MiXCR. The sample has around 1,100 distinct CDR3 sequences; approximately 32% are singletons. Material: CD4+ T cells from PBMCs. The receptors originated from a human donor with sarcoidosis (Löfgren's syndrome or another form), or a control subject (not recorded which).

By frequency in the sample, this clonotype is medium-sized. This CDR3 is CSVVQGAETQYF. The CDR3 DNA reads TGCAGCGTTGTACAGGGGGCAGAGACCCAGTACTTC. This chain connects TRBV29-1 to TRBJ2-5; 9 positions agree with TRBD1. V shed 4 bases, J shed 4 bases, and the junction held 1 base outside the gene matches. Germline V gene lookup returns CDR1 SQVTM and CDR2 ANQGSEA. CDR3 length: 12 residues.

By sample fraction, this clonotype is medium-sized. CDR3 in amino acids: CASSLNPSGDQPQHF. The DNA of the CDR3 is TGTGCCAGCAGTTTAAATCCGAGCGGAGATCAGCCCCAGCATTTT. The J gene is TRBJ1-5, the V gene TRBV12-3 or TRBV12-4; D remains ambiguous. This CDR3 region has 15 residues. Between the trimmed V and J ends, which lost 2 bases and 5 bases, there was a span of 13 bases.

This rearrangement joins TRBV7-6 to TRBJ1-5; 7 positions match TRBD1. CDR3 length: 17 amino acids. In germline, CDR1 is SGHVS, CDR2 FNYEAQ. V was clipped by 1 base and J by 2 bases; unmatched bases: 8. The CDR3 reads CASSLGGGRGGNQPQHF. The CDR3 region has the DNA TGTGCCAGCAGCTTAGGAGGGGGCAGAGGCGGCAATCAGCCCCAGCATTTT.

The V call is TRBV24-1, the J call TRBJ2-3; TRBD2 matches at 11 bases. Germline-derived CDR1 and CDR2 are KGHDR and SFDVKD. The CDR3 is 16 residues long. V was clipped by 3 bases and J by 6 bases; unmatched bases: 7. The CDR3 DNA reads TGTGCCACCAGTGATAGGACTAGCGGGCCTACGGATACGCAGTATTTT. Its translation: CATSDRTSGPTDTQYF.

This clonotype is classed as large (0.1 to 1%). The chain joins TRBV4-1 to TRBJ2-3; 16 bases map to TRBD2. The CDR3 totals 20 residues. The ends lost 4 bases at V and 1 base at J; junction bases unmatched: 11. Germline V gives CDR1 MGHRA, CDR2 YSYEKL. CDR3 nucleotides: TGCGCCAGCAGCCCCTCGACGGGACTAGCGGGGGGGCGGGGCACAGATACGCAGTATTTT. As protein: CASSPSTGLAGGRGTDTQYF.

This clonotype is medium-sized (0.01 to 0.1%). V gene TRBV6-1 combines with J gene TRBJ2-3; unclear D gene. Per the germline V gene, CDR1 is MNHNS and CDR2 is SASEGT. Trimming cost V 1 base and J 5 bases, with 7 bases left between them. CDR3 length: 13 amino acids. In DNA form, the CDR3 reads TGTGCCAGCAGTGAAGGAACGCGAGATACGCAGTATTTT. Protein product: CASSEGTRDTQYF.

Within the sample, this clonotype is medium-sized. The chain carries TRBV28 and TRBJ1-2; TRBD1 is a possible D gene (6 bases). This CDR3 region has 14 residues. Germline CDR1 reads MDHEN; CDR2 reads SYDVKM. V lost 3 bases to trimming and J lost 2 bases, with 10 bases between them. CDR3 sequence (DNA): TGTGCCAGCAGTTTCGGGGGCGGAAACTATGGCTACACCTTC. Translation gives CASSFGGGNYGYTF.

On this clonotype itself: The junction departs from germline at one end; a sequencing error may be responsible. The chain carries TRBV5-1 and TRBJ2-1, with D tentatively TRBD2 (6 bases). CDR3 length: 18 amino acids. Germline CDR1 and CDR2: SGHRS and YFSETQ. CDR3 residues: CASSLWRGSFSSYNEQSF. The CDR3 nucleotides are TGCGCCAGCAGCTTGTGGCGGGGAAGTTTTAGCTCCTACAATGAGCAGTCCTTC.

By share, this clonotype ranks as medium-sized. The chain couples TRBV12-3 or TRBV12-4 to TRBJ2-5, with TRBD1 as a possible D gene (5 bases). This CDR3 has 14 amino acids. V lost 5 bases and J 7 bases, leaving 17 bases between the germline ends. The chain's CDR3 is CASSPQGPTGTQYF. DNA of the CDR3: TGTGCCAGCAGTCCTCAGGGCCCCACCGGGACCCAGTACTTC.

By sample fraction, this clonotype is large. The gene calls are TRBV20-1 and TRBJ1-1; the D gene is possibly TRBD1 (6 bases). V lost 5 bases, J lost 11 bases, and 24 bases lay in between. Germline CDR1 and CDR2: DFQATT and SNEGSKA (reference sequence). CDR3 length: 14 amino acids. CDR3 nucleotide sequence: TGCAGTGCTCAAGTACCAGGGGTGAGGGCAGAGGCTTTCTTT. Translating it yields CSAQVPGVRAEAFF.

The chain couples TRBV20-1 to TRBJ2-1, with 9 bases lining up with TRBD1. Germline V gene data show CDR1 as DFQATT and CDR2 as SNEGSKA (reference sequence). The CDR3 has 16 amino acids. V gave up 5 bases and J gave up 7 bases; unmatched junction bases: 15. CDR3 in DNA: TGCAGTGCTCTTCCCTCCGGGACAGGGACCTTGAATGAGCAGTTCTTC. Protein product: CSALPSGTGTLNEQFF.

The chain uses TRBV28 and TRBJ2-5; 7 bases align to TRBD1. Germline-derived CDR1 and CDR2 are MDHEN and SYDVKM. Germline trimming cut 11 bases from V and 5 bases from J; bases unmatched to any gene: 23. The CDR3 sequence is 17 residues long. The CDR3 region is CAGNPRGGYIGWETQYF. The CDR3, as DNA: TGTGCCGGCAATCCCCGAGGGGGCTACATAGGTTGGGAGACCCAGTACTTC.

By share, this clonotype counts as medium-sized. The CDR3: CASFRDRQETQYF. CDR3 DNA: TGTGCCAGCTTCCGGGACAGACAAGAGACCCAGTACTTC. This chain uses TRBV2 with TRBJ2-5; 7 positions match TRBD1. Germline V gene sequence: CDR1 SNHLY, CDR2 FYNNEI. There are 13 residues in the CDR3. Trimming took 8 bases from V and 2 from J; bases not matched to a gene: 5.

This clonotype is labeled as medium-sized. The chain joins TRBV7-9 to TRBJ2-3; D is perhaps TRBD2 (6 bases). Germline V gene data show CDR1 as SEHNR and CDR2 as FQNEAQ (reference sequence). There are 15 residues in the CDR3. Trimming left V 2 bases short and J 2 bases short, with 11 bases between. CDR3 in DNA: TGTGCCAGCAGCTTACGGGGCGGGAACACAGATACGCAGTATTTT. Translation gives CASSLRGGNTDTQYF.

With respect to this clonotype: Likely a read error: the CDR3 ends without its conserved phenylalanine or tryptophan. The rearrangement joins TRBV15 to TRBJ2-1, with D uncertain. Germline loops: CDR1 LNHNV, CDR2 YYDKDF (reference sequence). This CDR3 spans 15 amino acids. Trimming took off 11 bases at V and 5 bases at J, with 22 bases between the two ends. CDR3 DNA: TGTGCCGTCAGCAGAGATCTTAAGGAGAACAATGAGCAGTTCTTA. Translating gives CAVSRDLKENNEQFL.

This clonotype is deemed large. The J gene is TRBJ1-1, the V gene TRBV18, with D possibly TRBD1 on 6 matching bases. The CDR3 sequence is 13 residues long. From germline, CDR1 is KGHSH and CDR2 LQKENI. V was trimmed by 0 bases and J by 6 bases, leaving 8 bases between them. The DNA for the CDR3 is TGTGCCAGCTCACCACCACAGGGCCCTGAAGCTTTCTTT. It specifies CASSPPQGPEAFF.

This clonotype is medium-sized in the sample. The junction differs from germline at one of its ends, possibly a read error. The gene calls are TRBV25-1 and TRBJ2-1; TRBD2 might be the D (8 bases). The length of the CDR3 is 15 residues. The germline gives CDR1 MGHDK, CDR2 SYGVNS. The CDR3 protein is CASSPPGLGGNKQFF. The CDR3 bases are TGTGCCAGCAGTCCTCCGGGACTAGGGGGCAATAAGCAGTTCTTC.

The rearrangement uses TRBV20-1 and TRBJ2-1, with a possible D match to TRBD1 (6 bases). V shed 3 bases and J shed 0 bases, with 9 bases lying between them. Germline CDR1 is DFQATT and CDR2 is SNEGSKA (reference sequence). This CDR3 is built from 14 residues. This CDR3 reads CSARGALSYNEQFF. DNA of the CDR3: TGCAGTGCTAGGGGGGCACTCTCCTACAATGAGCAGTTCTTC.

This clonotype is medium-sized in the sample. The J gene is TRBJ1-5, the V gene TRBV28; no reliable D call. Germline V gives CDR1 MDHEN, CDR2 SYDVKM. The CDR3 runs to 17 residues. The V end was cut by 0 bases, the J end by 0 bases, with 12 bases between. The CDR3, as DNA: TGTGCCAGCAGTTTATGGGTGGGGTCTTATAGCAATCAGCCCCAGCATTTT. As protein: CASSLWVGSYSNQPQHF.

In this sample, this clonotype is medium-sized (0.01 to 0.1%). The gene calls are TRBV12-3 or TRBV12-4 and TRBJ2-7; TRBD1 matches 7 bases. With 6 bases clipped from V and 6 bases from J, the junction kept 5 bases outside the gene matches. CDR3 size: 12 residues. The DNA for the CDR3 is TGTGCCAGCAGCCAACAGGGGTCCGAGCAGTACTTC. This codes for CASSQQGSEQYF.

This clonotype counts as large. The chain is built from TRBV19 and TRBJ1-1; TRBD1 might be the D (5 bases). CDR3 length: 16 residues. CDR1 is LNHDA and CDR2 is SQIVND in the germline V gene (reference sequence). V was trimmed by 7 bases and J by 5 bases, leaving 23 bases between them. CDR3 nucleotides: TGTGCCAGTAAAGCCGGGACGACTACACTCAGGACTGAAGCTTTCTTT. Translation gives CASKAGTTTLRTEAFF.

Note on this clonotype: A read error may produce the germline difference seen at one junction end. This chain joins TRBV28 and TRBJ1-3; 8 nucleotides agree with TRBD1. The CDR3 runs to 17 residues. CDR1 and CDR2 (germline): MDHEN, SYDVKM. Here the CDR3 reads CASRPRQGPASGSTIYF. The CDR3 DNA sequence: TGTGCCAGCAGGCCAAGACAGGGGCCTGCCTCTGGAAGCACCATATATTTT. Filled out from reference TRBV28 and TRBJ1-3, the complete variable domain reads DVKVTQSSRYLVKRTGEKVFLECVQDMDHENMFWYRQDPGLGLRLIYFSYDVKMKEKGDIPEGYSVSREKKERFSLILESASTNQTSMYLCASRPRQGPASGSTIYFGEGSWLTVV.

This clonotype is large (0.1 to 1%) within its sample. V and J are TRBV20-1 and TRBJ2-3, with 10 positions matching TRBD2. The V segment lost 6 bases and the J segment 2 bases; nucleotides outside the gene matches: 11. The CDR3 runs 16 residues. The germline gives CDR1 DFQATT, CDR2 SNEGSKA (reference sequence). CDR3 loop: CSAEVAGGYNTDTQYF. The CDR3 DNA follows: TGCAGTGCAGAGGTAGCGGGGGGCTATAACACAGATACGCAGTATTTT.

This clonotype is deemed medium-sized. This chain connects TRBV29-1 to TRBJ2-1; 11 nucleotides line up with TRBD1. Germline-derived CDR1 and CDR2 are SQVTM and ANQGSEA. This CDR3 region has 13 residues. The CDR3 nucleotides are TGCAGTCACCGGGACAGGGGGATCAATGAGCAGTTCTTC. Protein sequence: CSHRDRGINEQFF.

A word on this clonotype: A much larger clonotype is one base distant, so this may be a read error. The rearrangement links TRBV29-1 to TRBJ1-6; D call uncertain. Trimming shortened V by 4 bases and J by 11 bases, and 15 bases separated the two germline ends. The CDR3 consists of 13 residues. Germline values: CDR1 SQVTM, CDR2 ANQGSEA. The CDR3 sequence is CSVGEGLGPPLHF. CDR3 nucleotide sequence: TGCAGCGTTGGAGAAGGACTTGGTCCACCCCTCCACTTT.